The 31 T cell receptor beta chains listed next were all sequenced from one sample in a study of beta chain features in type 1 diabetes. General study results and limits: For Type 1 diabetes patients, all four CD4+ subsets carried TCRB CDR3s that were moderately but significantly shorter.

These receptors lack a known antigen. Expressed TCRB transcripts were sequenced, since all the RNA that had been isolated was reverse transcribed. Sequencing used immunoSEQ multiplex PCR; TCRdb keeps in-frame clones, though not all of them. The sample shows around 360,000 clones, about 12% of them seen only once. The sequencing input was naive CD4+ T cells from blood. The receptors shown here come from a woman under 30 with type 1 diabetes.

This clone was seen a few times. Different DNA sequences within this sample yield the same CDR3. The chain uses TRBV28 and TRBJ2-7, with D unresolved. This CDR3 contains 12 residues. Germline V gives CDR1 MDHEN, CDR2 SYDVKM. Trimming left V 2 bases short and J 0 bases short, with 2 bases between. The DNA for the CDR3 is TGTGCCAGCAGTTTACTCTCCTACGAGCAGTACTTC. It translates to CASSLLSYEQYF.

This clone showed up just a few times. The rearrangement links TRBV7-3 to TRBJ2-5; 7 bases fit TRBD2. V dropped 3 bases and J dropped 5; count of bases not matched to a gene: 6. The germline gives CDR1 SGHTA, CDR2 FQGTGA. This CDR3 is built from 14 residues. CDR3 residues: CASSFQAGRETQYF. The CDR3 DNA follows: TGTGCCAGCAGCTTTCAAGCGGGGAGGGAGACCCAGTACTTC. Complete variable domain (other parts from reference TRBV7-3 and TRBJ2-5): GAGVSQTPSNKVTEKGKYVELRCDPISGHTALYWYRQSLGQGPEFLIYFQGTGAADDSGLPNDRFFAVRPEGSVSTLKIQRTERGDSAVYLCASSFQAGRETQYFGPGTRLLVL.

The chain has TRBV18 and TRBJ1-1; D might be TRBD1 (6 bases). Trimming left V 4 bases short and J 1 base short, with 7 bases between. The length of the CDR3 is 13 residues. Germline loops: CDR1 KGHSH, CDR2 LQKENI. The CDR3 nucleotides are TGTGCCAGCTCACAGGGACAGAACACTGAAGCTTTCTTT. Its protein product is CASSQGQNTEAFF.

The genes are TRBV28 and TRBJ2-3, with a weak D call TRBD2 (6 bases). CDR1 is MDHEN, CDR2 SYDVKM, per germline. The CDR3 extends over 16 amino acids. Trimming cost V 5 bases and J 3 bases, with 18 bases left between them. DNA for the CDR3: TGTGCCAGCAGTACTGGTGGGGCGGGGTTAACAGATACGCAGTATTTT. Translated: CASSTGGAGLTDTQYF.

The genes are TRBV19 and TRBJ2-5, with a possible D match to TRBD1 (5 bases). Trimming took 11 bases from V and 3 from J, leaving 10 bases between them. The CDR3 has 11 amino acids. Germline V gene lookup returns CDR1 LNHDA and CDR2 SQIVND (reference sequence). The CDR3 DNA reads as TGTGCCCGCAGGGTTAAAGAGACCCAGTACTTC. Amino acid sequence: CARRVKETQYF.

This clone was observed a handful of times. V is TRBV9 and J is TRBJ1-2; the D gene is possibly TRBD1 (5 bases). The CDR3 is 13 residues long. The V end lost 4 bases, the J end lost 5 bases, and 12 bases lay between the germline ends. Germline lookup yields CDR1 SGDLS and CDR2 YYNGEE. The CDR3 protein is CASSPRTLYGYTF. Here the CDR3 DNA reads TGTGCCAGCAGCCCAAGGACATTGTATGGCTACACCTTC.

The chain carries TRBV19 and TRBJ2-1; no definite D call. V lost 11 bases and J 9 bases, leaving 14 bases between the germline ends. This CDR3 is built from 11 residues. Per germline, CDR1 LNHDA and CDR2 SQIVND (reference sequence). CDR3 sequence reads: CAAAQAGEQFF. CDR3 nucleotides: TGTGCCGCCGCCCAGGCCGGTGAGCAGTTCTTC.

This clone was observed a handful of times. This chain links TRBV30 with TRBJ1-5; 7 nucleotides match TRBD1. Germline-derived CDR1 and CDR2 are GTSNPN and SVGIG (reference sequence). V lost 4 bases and J lost 7; bases outside the gene matches: 4. This CDR3 region has 12 residues. This chain's CDR3 is CAWNRGFQPQHF. The CDR3 nucleotides are TGTGCCTGGAACAGGGGTTTCCAGCCCCAGCATTTT.

The rearrangement uses TRBV28 and TRBJ2-7; TRBD2 matches 7 bases. With V trimmed by 5 bases and J by 4 bases, 8 bases remained unmatched. This CDR3 comprises 14 residues. In germline, CDR1 is MDHEN, CDR2 SYDVKM. CDR3 sequence: CASSMGGADYEQYF. The CDR3 coding sequence is TGTGCCAGCAGTATGGGAGGGGCTGATTACGAGCAGTACTTC.

The CDR3 region is CAISESIGLAGTYEQYF. DNA of the CDR3: TGTGCCATCAGTGAGTCGATTGGGCTAGCGGGTACCTACGAGCAGTACTTC. The chain has TRBV10-3 and TRBJ2-7, with 8 nucleotides matching TRBD2. The germline CDR1 and CDR2 sequences are ENHRY and SYGVKD. This CDR3 has 17 amino acids. The V and J ends lost 0 bases and 2 bases, in that order; junction bases with no gene match: 9.

This clone was seen more than once but under ten times. V usage is TRBV11-2 and J usage is TRBJ2-2, with D perhaps matching TRBD1 (6 bases). The CDR3 is 16 residues long. V lost 6 bases, J lost 0 bases, and 14 bases lay in between. CDR1 and CDR2 (germline): SGHAT, FQNNGV. The CDR3 sequence: CASSFTGQTNTGELFF. The CDR3 region has the DNA TGTGCCAGCAGTTTCACAGGGCAAACGAACACCGGGGAGCTGTTTTTT. The full variable domain, completed using reference TRBV11-2 and TRBJ2-2, is EAGVAQSPRYKIIEKRQSVAFWCNPISGHATLYWYQQILGQGPKLLIQFQNNGVVDDSQLPKDRFSAERLKGVDSTLKIQPAKLEDSAVYLCASSFTGQTNTGELFFGEGSRLTVL.

This clone was seen only a few times. The CDR3 nucleotides are TGTGCCAGCAGCTTAGCCAACCGACTCGAGCAGTACTTC. This sequence encodes CASSLANRLEQYF. The rearrangement uses TRBV7-2 and TRBJ2-7; D is unclear. This CDR3 contains 13 residues. From germline, CDR1 is SGHTA and CDR2 FQGNSA. Trimming took off 0 bases at V and 6 bases at J, with 9 bases between the two ends.

This clone was observed a handful of times. The chain combines TRBV7-9 with TRBJ2-1; 7 nucleotides align to TRBD2. The CDR3 runs 14 residues. Trimming cost V 2 bases and J 5 bases; bases outside gene matches: 3. Per germline, CDR1 SEHNR and CDR2 FQNEAQ (reference sequence). The CDR3 bases are TGTGCCAGCAGCTTAAGCACTAGCGACAATGAGCAGTTCTTC. It is translated as CASSLSTSDNEQFF.

This clone showed up just a few times. Germline and junction disagree at one end, which may indicate a read error. The rearrangement joins TRBV15 to TRBJ1-3; D is undetermined. This CDR3 is built from 13 residues. CDR1 is LNHNV and CDR2 is YYDKDF in the germline V gene (reference sequence). The CDR3: CATSIIHGDTIYF. The DNA for the CDR3 is TGTGCCACCAGCATAATTCATGGAGACACCATATATTTT.

This clone came up a few times. The J gene is TRBJ2-5, the V gene TRBV11-3, with 9 bases matching TRBD1. CDR3 length: 14 amino acids. The junction had 6 bases not matched to a gene; V was cut back by 6 bases and J by 4 bases. The V gene's germline CDR1 is SGHNT and CDR2 YENEEA. The CDR3 sequence is CASRQGQGGETQYF. The CDR3 nucleotides are TGTGCCAGCAGACAGGGACAGGGAGGAGAGACCCAGTACTTC.

The gene calls are TRBV4-3 and TRBJ1-2, with D perhaps TRBD1 (6 bases). Trimming left V 1 base short and J 5 bases short, with 14 bases between. The CDR3 has 15 amino acids. Germline V lookup: CDR1 LGHNA, CDR2 YSLEER. CDR3 residues: CASSQAGALSYGYTF. The CDR3, as DNA: TGCGCCAGCAGCCAAGCAGGGGCTCTTTCGTATGGCTACACCTTC.

The chain is built from TRBV4-1 and TRBJ1-1; D is possibly TRBD1 (6 bases). The CDR3 contains 13 residues. Germline V gives CDR1 MGHRA, CDR2 YSYEKL. The V end was cut by 4 bases, the J end by 1 base, with 7 bases between. CDR3 coding DNA: TGCGCCAGCAGCCGGACAGCGAACACTGAAGCTTTCTTT. Protein sequence: CASSRTANTEAFF.

The chain couples TRBV4-3 to TRBJ1-1; D is undetermined. Germline loops: CDR1 LGHNA, CDR2 YSLEER. V was pared by 0 bases and J by 1 base, with 9 bases between. The CDR3 length is 15 residues. The chain's CDR3 is CASSQEYGGNTEAFF. The CDR3 DNA reads TGCGCCAGCAGCCAAGAGTACGGTGGGAACACTGAAGCTTTCTTT.

This clone was counted only a few times. The chain recombines TRBV2 with TRBJ2-7; D is unclear. In germline, CDR1 is SNHLY, CDR2 FYNNEI. The CDR3 length is 10 residues. V was clipped by 10 bases and J by 6 bases, with 10 bases between them. The CDR3 is CAISSGEQYF. Written as DNA, the CDR3 is TGTGCCATTTCTTCGGGCGAGCAGTACTTC.

This sequence joins TRBV5-6 and TRBJ1-5; 10 nucleotides agree with TRBD1. In germline, CDR1 is SGHDT, CDR2 YYEEEE. There are 16 residues in the CDR3. The V gene end was trimmed by 4 bases and the J gene end by 3 bases; junction bases not matched to a gene: 7. This CDR3 is CASSRRTGGDNQPQHF. In nucleotides, the CDR3 is TGTGCCAGCAGCAGACGGACAGGGGGGGACAATCAGCCCCAGCATTTT.

The rearrangement links TRBV9 to TRBJ2-7, with TRBD2 as a possible D gene (7 bases). V was pared by 6 bases and J by 1 base, with 14 bases between. Germline V gene lookup returns CDR1 SGDLS and CDR2 YYNGEE. The CDR3 spans 14 residues. The CDR3 sequence is CASNREGESYEQYF. CDR3 bases: TGTGCCAGCAACAGGGAGGGCGAATCCTACGAGCAGTACTTC.

V is TRBV29-1 and J is TRBJ1-4; the match to TRBD1 covers 9 bases. The CDR3 runs to 13 residues. Germline V gene data show CDR1 as SQVTM and CDR2 as ANQGSEA. The V and J ends lost 8 bases and 5 bases, in that order; junction bases with no gene match: 6. CDR3 loop: CSPDRGTNEKLFF. In DNA form, the CDR3 reads TGCAGCCCCGACAGGGGGACAAATGAAAAACTGTTTTTT.

This clone has a handful of counts. J is TRBJ1-4 and V is TRBV20-1; D not resolved. CDR3 length: 11 residues. Trimming cost V 4 bases and J 8 bases, with 8 bases left between them. CDR1 and CDR2 from the germline V gene are DFQATT and SNEGSKA (reference sequence). Here the CDR3 reads CSATIVEKLFF. In DNA form, the CDR3 reads TGCAGTGCTACCATAGTGGAAAAACTGTTTTTT.

The chain employs TRBV19 and TRBJ2-1; possibly TRBD2 for D (6 bases). V dropped 3 bases and J dropped 2 bases, with 14 bases sitting between them. Germline CDR1 reads LNHDA; CDR2 reads SQIVND (reference sequence). CDR3 length equals 16 residues. CDR3 DNA sequence: TGTGCCAGTAGTATCAGTTCTAGCGTAACCTACAATGAGCAGTTCTTC. Translated: CASSISSSVTYNEQFF.

In this sample, this clone turned up once. The gene calls are TRBV5-4 and TRBJ2-1; 11 bases map to TRBD1. Germline CDR1 is SGHNT and CDR2 is YYREEE (reference sequence). The CDR3 consists of 16 residues. V gave up 3 bases and J gave up 8 bases; unmatched junction bases: 10. CDR3 coding DNA: TGTGCCAGCAGCTACGTAGGACAGGGGGCTTTCGATGAGCAGTTCTTC. Translation gives CASSYVGQGAFDEQFF.

The V and J genes are TRBV11-2 and TRBJ1-6; D might be TRBD1 (5 bases). The V end was cut by 5 bases, the J end by 7 bases, with 15 bases between. Germline CDR1 reads SGHAT; CDR2 reads FQNNGV. The CDR3 sequence is 15 residues long. This CDR3 is CASSPRPRGNSPLHF. The CDR3 DNA reads as TGTGCCAGCAGCCCGCGGCCTCGGGGGAATTCACCCCTCCACTTT.

The chain carries TRBV6-5 and TRBJ2-3, with TRBD1 identical over 7 bases. V shed 3 bases, J shed 0 bases, and the junction held 6 bases outside the gene matches. Germline lookup yields CDR1 MNHEY and CDR2 SVGAGI. CDR3 length: 16 amino acids. As DNA, the CDR3 is TGTGCCAGCAGTTATTCCCCGGGACAGAGCACAGATACGCAGTATTTT. Translation gives CASSYSPGQSTDTQYF.

This clone has only a few counts. This chain links TRBV6-5 with TRBJ2-3; 7 nucleotides line up with TRBD1. Germline CDR1 MNHEY, CDR2 SVGAGI. J gave up 2 bases and V 6 bases, and 5 bases lay outside the gene matches. The CDR3 loop spans 14 amino acids. The CDR3 loop reads CASSRTGTTDTQYF. DNA of the CDR3: TGTGCCAGCAGCCGGACAGGCACCACAGATACGCAGTATTTT.

This chain joins TRBV6-6 and TRBJ1-6, with 7 bases that match TRBD1. CDR1 and CDR2 from the germline V gene are MNHNY and SVGAGI (reference sequence). This CDR3 is 13 amino acids long. The junction had 5 bases not matched to a gene; V was cut back by 6 bases and J by 9 bases. The CDR3 loop reads CASRVGGISPLHF. CDR3 nucleotides: TGTGCCAGCAGGGTAGGGGGCATTTCACCCCTCCACTTT.

Regarding this clone: One end of the junction fails to match germline, which may point to a read error. The chain couples TRBV4-2 to TRBJ1-1; 9 bases align to TRBD1. This CDR3 region has 13 residues. The V gene's germline CDR1 is LGHNA and CDR2 YNFKEQ. The CDR3 DNA reads as TGTGCCAGCAGTCCAAGTGCGGGACAGGGCTCCCGGTTT. Protein sequence: CASSPSAGQGSRF.

The rearrangement uses TRBV7-2 and TRBJ2-5, with D perhaps TRBD1 (6 bases). The V gene's germline CDR1 is SGHTA and CDR2 FQGNSA. Trimming removed 1 base from V and 8 bases from J, with 20 bases in between. The CDR3 totals 16 residues. The CDR3 DNA reads as TGTGCCAGCAGCTTAGAAGGGGGACCATTTGACGAAACCCAGTACTTC. It yields the protein CASSLEGGPFDETQYF.